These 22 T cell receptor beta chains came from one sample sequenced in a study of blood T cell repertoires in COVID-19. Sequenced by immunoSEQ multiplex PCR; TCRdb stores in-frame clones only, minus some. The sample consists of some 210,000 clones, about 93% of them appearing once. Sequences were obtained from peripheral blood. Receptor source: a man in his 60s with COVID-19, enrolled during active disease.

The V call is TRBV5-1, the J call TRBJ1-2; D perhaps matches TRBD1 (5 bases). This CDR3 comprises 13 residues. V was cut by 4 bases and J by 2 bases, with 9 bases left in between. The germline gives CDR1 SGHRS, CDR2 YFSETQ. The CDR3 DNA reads TGCGCCAGCAGCCCGGGACTGAACTATGGCTACACCTTC. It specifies CASSPGLNYGYTF. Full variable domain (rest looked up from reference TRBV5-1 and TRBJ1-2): KAGVTQTPRYLIKTRGQQVTLSCSPISGHRSVSWYQQTPGQGLQFLFEYFSETQRNKGNFPGRFSGRQFSNSRSEMNVSTLELGDSALYLCASSPGLNYGYTFGSGTRLTVV.

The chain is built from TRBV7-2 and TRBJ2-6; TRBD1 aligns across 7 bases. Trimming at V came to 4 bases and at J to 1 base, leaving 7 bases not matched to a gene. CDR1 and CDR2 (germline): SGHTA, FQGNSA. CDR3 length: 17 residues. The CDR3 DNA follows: TGTGCCAGCAGCTCGAGGGGGCCCGGGTCTGGGGCCAACGTCCTGACTTTC. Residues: CASSSRGPGSGANVLTF.

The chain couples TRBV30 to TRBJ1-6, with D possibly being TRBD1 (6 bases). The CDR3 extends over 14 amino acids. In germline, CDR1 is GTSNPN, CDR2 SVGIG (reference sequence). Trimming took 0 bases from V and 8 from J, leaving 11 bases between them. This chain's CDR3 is CAWSVQGQYSPLHF. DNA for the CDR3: TGTGCCTGGAGTGTACAAGGACAGTATTCACCCCTCCACTTT.

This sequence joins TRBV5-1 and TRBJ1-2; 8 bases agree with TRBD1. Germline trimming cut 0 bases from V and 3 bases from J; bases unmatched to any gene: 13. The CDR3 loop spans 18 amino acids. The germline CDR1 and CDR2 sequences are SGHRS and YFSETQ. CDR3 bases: TGCGCCAGCAGCTTGGGCAGGACAGGGTCGGTTTCGGACTATGGCTACACCTTC. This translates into CASSLGRTGSVSDYGYTF.

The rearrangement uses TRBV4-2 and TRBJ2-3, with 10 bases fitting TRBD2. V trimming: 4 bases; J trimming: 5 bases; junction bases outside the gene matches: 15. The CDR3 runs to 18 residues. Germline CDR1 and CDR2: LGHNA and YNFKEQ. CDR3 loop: CASSPKGSGRVGGDTQYF. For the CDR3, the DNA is TGTGCCAGCAGCCCGAAGGGGAGCGGGAGGGTGGGGGGAGATACGCAGTATTTT.

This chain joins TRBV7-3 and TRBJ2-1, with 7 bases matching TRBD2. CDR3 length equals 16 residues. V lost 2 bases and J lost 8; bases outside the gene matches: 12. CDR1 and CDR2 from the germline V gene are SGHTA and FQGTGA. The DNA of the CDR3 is TGTGCCAGCAGCTTAGGCGGGAGAATGGGGTACGATGAGCAGTTCTTC. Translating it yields CASSLGGRMGYDEQFF.

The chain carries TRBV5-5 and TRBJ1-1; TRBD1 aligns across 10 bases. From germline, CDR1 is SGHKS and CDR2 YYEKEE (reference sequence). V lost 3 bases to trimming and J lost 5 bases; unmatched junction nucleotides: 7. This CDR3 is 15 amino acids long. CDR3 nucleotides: TGTGCCAGCAGCTCCCTGACAGGGGGCTATACTGAAGCTTTCTTT. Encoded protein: CASSSLTGGYTEAFF.

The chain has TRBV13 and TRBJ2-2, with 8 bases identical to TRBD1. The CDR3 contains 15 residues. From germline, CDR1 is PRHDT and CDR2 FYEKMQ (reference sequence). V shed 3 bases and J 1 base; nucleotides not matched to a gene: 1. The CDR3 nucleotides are TGTGCCAGCAGCTTGACAGGGGTGAACACCGGGGAGCTGTTTTTT. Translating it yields CASSLTGVNTGELFF.

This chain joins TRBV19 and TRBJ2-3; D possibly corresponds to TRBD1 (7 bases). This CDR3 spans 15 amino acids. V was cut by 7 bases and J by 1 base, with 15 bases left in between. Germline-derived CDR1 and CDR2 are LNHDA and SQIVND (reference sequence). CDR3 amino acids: CASTETGTRTDTQYF. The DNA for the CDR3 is TGTGCCAGTACAGAGACAGGGACTCGCACAGATACGCAGTATTTT.

The CDR3, as DNA: TGTGCCAGCTCATCGCCGGCCGGGACAGGGAGTCAGCCCCAGCATTTT. Translation gives CASSSPAGTGSQPQHF. V usage is TRBV18 and J usage is TRBJ1-5; 9 nucleotides line up with TRBD1. With 5 bases clipped from V and 6 bases from J, the junction kept 11 bases outside the gene matches. Germline-derived CDR1 and CDR2 are KGHSH and LQKENI. There are 16 residues in the CDR3.

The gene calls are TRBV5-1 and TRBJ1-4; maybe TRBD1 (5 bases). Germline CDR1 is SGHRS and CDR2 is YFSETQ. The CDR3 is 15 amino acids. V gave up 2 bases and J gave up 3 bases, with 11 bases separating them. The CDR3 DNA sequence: TGCGCCAGCAGCTTACAACCGGGGGCTAATGAAAAACTGTTTTTT. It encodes CASSLQPGANEKLFF.

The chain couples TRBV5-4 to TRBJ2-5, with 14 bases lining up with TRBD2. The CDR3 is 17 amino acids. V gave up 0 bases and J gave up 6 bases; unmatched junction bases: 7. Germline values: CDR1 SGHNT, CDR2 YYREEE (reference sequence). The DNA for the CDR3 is TGTGCCAGCAGCTTGGAAGGGACTAGCGGGGGTGGGCAGACCCAGTACTTC. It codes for CASSLEGTSGGGQTQYF.

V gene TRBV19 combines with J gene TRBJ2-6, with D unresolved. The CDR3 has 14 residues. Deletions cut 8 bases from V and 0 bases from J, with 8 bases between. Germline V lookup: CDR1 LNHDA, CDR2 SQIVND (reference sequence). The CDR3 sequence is CASRSYSGANVLTF. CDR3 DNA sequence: TGTGCCAGTCGAAGCTACTCTGGGGCCAACGTCCTGACTTTC.

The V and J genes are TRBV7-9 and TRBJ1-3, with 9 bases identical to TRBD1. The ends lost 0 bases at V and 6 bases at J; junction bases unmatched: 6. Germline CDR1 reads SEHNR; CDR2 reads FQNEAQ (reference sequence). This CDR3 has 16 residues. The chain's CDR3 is CASSLAGQGRENTIYF. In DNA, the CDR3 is TGTGCCAGCAGCTTAGCGGGACAGGGTCGCGAAAACACCATATATTTT.

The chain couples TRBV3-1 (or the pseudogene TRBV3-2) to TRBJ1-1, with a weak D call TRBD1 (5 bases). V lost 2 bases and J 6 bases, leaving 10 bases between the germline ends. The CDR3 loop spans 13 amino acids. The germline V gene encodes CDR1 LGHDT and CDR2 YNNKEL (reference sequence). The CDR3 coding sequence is TGTGCCAGCAGCCAACTCCAAGGGGCTGAAGCTTTCTTT. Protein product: CASSQLQGAEAFF.

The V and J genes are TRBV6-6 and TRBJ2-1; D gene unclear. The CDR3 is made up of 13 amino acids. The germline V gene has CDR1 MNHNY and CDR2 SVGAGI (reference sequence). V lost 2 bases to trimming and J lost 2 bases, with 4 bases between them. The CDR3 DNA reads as TGTGCCAGCAGTTACGGCACCTACAATGAGCAGTTCTTC. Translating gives CASSYGTYNEQFF.

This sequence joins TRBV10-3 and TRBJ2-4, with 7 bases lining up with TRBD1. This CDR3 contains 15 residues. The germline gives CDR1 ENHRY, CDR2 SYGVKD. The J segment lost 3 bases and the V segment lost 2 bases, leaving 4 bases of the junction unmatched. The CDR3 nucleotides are TGTGCCATCAGTGAGCCAGGGGGAAACAAAAACATTCAGTACTTC. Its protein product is CAISEPGGNKNIQYF.

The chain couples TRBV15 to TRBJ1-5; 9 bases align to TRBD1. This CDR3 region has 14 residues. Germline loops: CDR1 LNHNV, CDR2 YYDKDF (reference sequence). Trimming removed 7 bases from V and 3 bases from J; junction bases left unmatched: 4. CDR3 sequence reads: CATKGQGFNQPQHF. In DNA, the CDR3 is TGTGCCACCAAAGGACAGGGGTTCAATCAGCCCCAGCATTTT.

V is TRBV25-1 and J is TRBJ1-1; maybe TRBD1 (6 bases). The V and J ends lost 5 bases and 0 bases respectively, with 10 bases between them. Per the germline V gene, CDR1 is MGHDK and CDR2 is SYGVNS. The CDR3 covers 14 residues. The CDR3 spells CASSWGQMNTEAFF. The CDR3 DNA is TGTGCCAGCAGTTGGGGACAAATGAACACTGAAGCTTTCTTT.

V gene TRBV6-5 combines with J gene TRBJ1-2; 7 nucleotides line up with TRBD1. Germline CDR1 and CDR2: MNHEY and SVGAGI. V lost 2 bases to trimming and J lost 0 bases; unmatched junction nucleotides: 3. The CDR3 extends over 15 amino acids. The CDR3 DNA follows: TGTGCCAGCAGTTACGGGGACAGAGCTAACTATGGCTACACCTTC. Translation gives CASSYGDRANYGYTF.

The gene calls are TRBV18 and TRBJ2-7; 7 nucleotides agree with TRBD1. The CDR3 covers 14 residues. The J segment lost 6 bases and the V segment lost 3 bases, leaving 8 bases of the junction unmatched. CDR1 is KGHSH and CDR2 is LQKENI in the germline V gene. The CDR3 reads CASSPIDRDAEQYF. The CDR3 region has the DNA TGTGCCAGCTCACCCATAGACAGGGACGCCGAGCAGTACTTC.

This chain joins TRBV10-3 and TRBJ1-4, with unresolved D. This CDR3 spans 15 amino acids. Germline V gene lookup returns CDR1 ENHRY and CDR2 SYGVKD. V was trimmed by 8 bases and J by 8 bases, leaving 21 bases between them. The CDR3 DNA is TGTGCCATCTCTAACGGACTACGAGCTGACGAAAAACTGTTTTTT. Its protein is CAISNGLRADEKLFF.